The clone carrying this T cell receptor (beta chain) was observed at least ten times. The CDR3 has 15 residues. Trimming stripped 6 bases from V and 4 bases from J, with 18 bases between. The sample is drawn from a study of T cells in Graves' hyperthyroidism and ophthalmopathy. Looking at the study overall: The initial diagnosis was the point when peripheral blood was collected, ahead of any treatment.

TCR beta CDR3 regions were amplified from RNA transcripts. TCR CDR3 underwent first-round RT-PCR with the HTBI primer set. TCRdb reprocessed the multiplex PCR reads with MiXCR, giving one entry per CDR3 protein. The sample has about 360,000 distinct CDR3 sequences, 20% to 25% seen once; the top ten hold around 79%. This TCR derives from a man aged 45-60 years with Graves' hyperthyroidism. The chain combines TRBV12-3 or TRBV12-4 with TRBJ2-5; tentatively, D is TRBD1 or TRBD2 (5 bases each). The sample taken for sequencing was blood. CDR3 amino acids: CASSRRDGTLETQYF. The CDR3 DNA sequence: TGTGCCAGCAGCCGCCGGGACGGTACTCTAGAGACCCAGTACTTC.